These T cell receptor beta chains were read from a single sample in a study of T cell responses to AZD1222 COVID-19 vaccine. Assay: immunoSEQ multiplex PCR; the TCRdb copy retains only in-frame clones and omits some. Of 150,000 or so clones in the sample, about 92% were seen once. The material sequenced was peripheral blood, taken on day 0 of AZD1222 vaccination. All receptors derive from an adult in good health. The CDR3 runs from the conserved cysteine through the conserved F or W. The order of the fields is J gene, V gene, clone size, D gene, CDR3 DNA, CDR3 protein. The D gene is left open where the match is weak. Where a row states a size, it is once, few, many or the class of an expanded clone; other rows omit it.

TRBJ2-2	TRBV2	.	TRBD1	TGTGCCAGCAGCCCTGGACAGGGGATATCGACCGGGGAGCTGTTTTTT	CASSPGQGISTGELFF
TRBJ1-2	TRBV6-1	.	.	TGTGCCAGCAGAGAAGGGTCTCGGGGCTACACCTTC	CASREGSRGYTF
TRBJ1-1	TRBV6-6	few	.	TGTGCCAGCAGACCACGGCTCATGAACACTGAAGCTTTCTTT	CASRPRLMNTEAFF
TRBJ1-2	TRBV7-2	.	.	TGTGCCAGCAGCTTAGAGAGGGGTGGTTACACCTTC	CASSLERGGYTF
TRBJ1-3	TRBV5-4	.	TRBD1	TGTGCCAGCAGCTTGTGGACAGGGGGCTATGGAAACACCATATATTTT	CASSLWTGGYGNTIYF
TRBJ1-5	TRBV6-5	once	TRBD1	TGTGCCAGCAGGTGGGACAGGGGCGGCAATCAGCCCCAGCATTTT	CASRWDRGGNQPQHF
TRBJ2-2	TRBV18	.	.	TGTGCCAGCTTCCTGAATGCAGGGGCCACCGGGGAGCTGTTTTTT	CASFLNAGATGELFF
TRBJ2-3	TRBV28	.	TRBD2	TGTGCCAGCAGGAGACTAGCGGGAGAGGGTAGCACAGATACGCAGTATTTT	CASRRLAGEGSTDTQYF
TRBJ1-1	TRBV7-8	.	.	TGTGCCAGCAGCTCTCGGTGGACGAACACTGAAGCTTTCTTT	CASSSRWTNTEAFF
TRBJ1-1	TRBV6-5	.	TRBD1	TGTGCCAGCAGAATAGGACAGGGGGTAACTGAAGCTTTCTTT	CASRIGQGVTEAFF
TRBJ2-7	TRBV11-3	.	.	TGTGCCAGCAGCTTAGACTCCTACGAGCAGTACTTC	CASSLDSYEQYF
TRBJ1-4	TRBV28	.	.	TGTGCCAGCAGTTCCCCGGGGCGGGGGCATGAAAAACTGTTTTTT	CASSSPGRGHEKLFF
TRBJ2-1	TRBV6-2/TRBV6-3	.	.	TGTGCCAGCAGCCAGAGGGCGGCTGAGTACAATGAGCAGTTCTTC	CASSQRAAEYNEQFF
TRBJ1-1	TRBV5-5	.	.	TGTGCCAGCAGCGTACCCGCGGGGCAGAGCACTGAAGCTTTCTTT	CASSVPAGQSTEAFF
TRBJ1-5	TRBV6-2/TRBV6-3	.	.	TGTGCCAGCAGTTACAGGGTCGGCGATAGGAATCAGCCCCAGCATTTT	CASSYRVGDRNQPQHF
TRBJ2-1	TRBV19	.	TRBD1	TGTGCCAGTAGTTCCGCCTCCGGGACAGCTCCTTACAATGAGCAGTTCTTC	CASSSASGTAPYNEQFF
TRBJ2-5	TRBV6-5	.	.	TGTGCCAGCAGTTACGGGGTGGGGAAGACCCAGTACTTC	CASSYGVGKTQYF
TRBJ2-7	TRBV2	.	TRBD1	TGTGCCAGCTCTTCCCAGGGGGTACCCTACGAGCAGTACTTC	CASSSQGVPYEQYF
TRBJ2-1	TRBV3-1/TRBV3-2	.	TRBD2	TGTGCCACCAAAGGGTTCCGGGGAGGGCCCAATGAGCAGTTCTTC	CATKGFRGGPNEQFF
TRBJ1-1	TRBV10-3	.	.	TGTGCCATCAGTGAGAACGGATTGAACACTGAAGCTTTCTTT	CAISENGLNTEAFF
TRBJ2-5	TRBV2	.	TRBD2	TGTGCCAGCAGTGATTGGGTAGCGGGGTACGGGGAGGAGACCCAGTACTTC	CASSDWVAGYGEETQYF
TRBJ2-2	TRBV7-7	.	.	TGTGCCAGCAGCCGAAATCCGGGAGTTAAGACCGGGGAGCTGTTTTTT	CASSRNPGVKTGELFF
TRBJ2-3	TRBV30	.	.	TGTGCCTGGAGTCCACCAGCGGACGCCACAGATACGCAGTATTTT	CAWSPPADATDTQYF
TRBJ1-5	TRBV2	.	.	TGTGCCAGCAGTGAAATGACAGCCAATCAGCCCCAGCATTTT	CASSEMTANQPQHF
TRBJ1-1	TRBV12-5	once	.	TGTGCTAGTGGTTTGGACACGAACACTGAAGCTTTCTTT	CASGLDTNTEAFF
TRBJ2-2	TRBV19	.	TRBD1	TGTGCCAGTAGTGTAACAGGGGGCACCGGGGAGCTGTTTTTT	CASSVTGGTGELFF
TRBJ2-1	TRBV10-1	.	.	TGCGCCAGCAGTGAGTCTTTCAATGAGCAGTTCTTC	CASSESFNEQFF
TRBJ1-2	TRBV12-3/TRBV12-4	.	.	TGTGCCAGCAGTTTCTCGAGGGTCTATGGCTACACCTTC	CASSFSRVYGYTF
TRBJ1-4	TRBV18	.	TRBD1	TGTGCCAGCTCACCGCCAGGGGGAAAACTGTTTTTT	CASSPPGGKLFF
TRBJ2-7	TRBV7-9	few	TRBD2	TGTGCCAGCAGCTCCAGACTAGCGACCTACGAGCAGTACTTC	CASSSRLATYEQYF
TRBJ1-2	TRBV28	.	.	TGTGCCAGCAGTTTAACGAGAGCCGCATATGGCTACACCTTC	CASSLTRAAYGYTF
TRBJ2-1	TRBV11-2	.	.	TGTGCCAGCAGCTTACGGGACCCCCCCTCCTACAATGAGCAGTTCTTC	CASSLRDPPSYNEQFF
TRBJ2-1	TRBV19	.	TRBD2	TGTGCCAGTAGACTAGCGGGAGGGGTTCCTAATGAGCAGTTCTTC	CASRLAGGVPNEQFF
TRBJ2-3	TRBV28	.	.	TGTGCCAGCACCCTCATGTCGGGGGCGGTCACAGATACGCAGTATTTT	CASTLMSGAVTDTQYF